A selection of T cell receptor beta chains follows, all from one sample in a study of tumor-infiltrating lymphocytes in primary liver carcinoma. From the multiplex PCR reads, TCRdb called clonotypes with MiXCR, one entry per CDR3 protein. The data show fewer than 400,000 distinct CDR3 sequences, around three fifths seen once. Sequencing was performed on peripheral blood. Every receptor here comes from a woman younger than 45 with primary liver carcinoma and hepatitis B virus infection. Each CDR3 is given with its conserved first and last residue. The order of the fields is CDR3 protein, CDR3 DNA, D gene, clone size, J gene, V gene. D genes are given only for firm matches. Where a row states a size, it is once, few, many or the class of an expanded clone; other rows omit it.

cdr3_aa: CASSQDHSELLAGESYEQYF
cdr3_nt: TGCGCCAGCAGCCAAGATCATAGCGAACTACTAGCGGGGGAATCCTACGAGCAGTACTTC
d_call: TRBD2
clone_size: few
j_call: TRBJ2-7
v_call: TRBV4-3

cdr3_aa: CSVIRRGTGELFF
cdr3_nt: TGCAGCGTCATAAGAAGGGGCACCGGGGAGCTGTTTTTT
d_call: -
clone_size: many
j_call: TRBJ2-2
v_call: TRBV29-1

cdr3_aa: CASSPIYPTAGGTRDTQYF
cdr3_nt: TGTGCCAGCAGTCCTATATATCCTACAGCGGGAGGGACGCGAGATACGCAGTATTTT
d_call: TRBD2
clone_size: -
j_call: TRBJ2-3
v_call: TRBV28

cdr3_aa: CASRPGLANEQFF
cdr3_nt: TGTGCCAGCAGGCCGGGACTAGCAAATGAGCAGTTCTTC
d_call: TRBD2
clone_size: many
j_call: TRBJ2-1
v_call: TRBV11-2

cdr3_aa: CAWSVQTDTQYF
cdr3_nt: TGTGCCTGGAGTGTACAGACGGATACGCAGTATTTT
d_call: -
clone_size: -
j_call: TRBJ2-3
v_call: TRBV30

cdr3_aa: CASWTAGDFNYGYTF
cdr3_nt: TGTGCCAGCTGGACGGCCGGAGACTTTAACTATGGCTACACCTTC
d_call: -
clone_size: few
j_call: TRBJ1-2
v_call: TRBV12-3/TRBV12-4

cdr3_aa: CAWSDQGTSPLHF
cdr3_nt: TGTGCCTGGAGTGATCAGGGGACTTCACCCCTCCACTTT
d_call: -
clone_size: -
j_call: TRBJ1-6
v_call: TRBV30

cdr3_aa: CASRREYRGRTNTGELFF
cdr3_nt: TGTGCCAGCAGAAGAGAGTACAGGGGGCGAACGAACACCGGGGAGCTGTTTTTT
d_call: TRBD1
clone_size: few
j_call: TRBJ2-2
v_call: TRBV28

cdr3_aa: CASRPTSGRSYEQYF
cdr3_nt: TGTGCCAGCAGACCCACTAGCGGGAGATCCTACGAGCAGTACTTC
d_call: TRBD2
clone_size: -
j_call: TRBJ2-7
v_call: TRBV6-6

cdr3_aa: CASGSGGADCYTF
cdr3_nt: TGTGCTAGTGGTTCAGGGGGGGCGGATTGCTACACCTTC
d_call: TRBD1
clone_size: -
j_call: TRBJ1-2
v_call: TRBV12-5

cdr3_aa: CASSSLSSYEQCF
cdr3_nt: TGTGCCAGCAGTTCCCTAAGTTCTTACGAGCAGTGCTTC
d_call: -
clone_size: -
j_call: TRBJ2-7
v_call: TRBV6-5

cdr3_aa: CASSPHGTDTQYF
cdr3_nt: TGTGCCAGCAGCCCCCACGGCACAGATACGCAGTATTTT
d_call: -
clone_size: many
j_call: TRBJ2-3
v_call: TRBV11-3

cdr3_aa: CAIDPPGTGAGEQYF
cdr3_nt: TGTGCCATCGACCCCCCCGGGACAGGGGCCGGCGAGCAGTACTTC
d_call: TRBD1
clone_size: -
j_call: TRBJ2-7
v_call: TRBV10-3

cdr3_aa: CASRSFGVNLDTEAFF
cdr3_nt: TGTGCCAGCAGATCCTTTGGTGTAAATCTGGACACTGAAGCTTTCTTT
d_call: -
clone_size: -
j_call: TRBJ1-1
v_call: TRBV4-2

cdr3_aa: CASRMDASDAQYF
cdr3_nt: TGTGCCAGCAGGATGGACGCGTCAGATGCGCAGTATTTT
d_call: -
clone_size: once
j_call: TRBJ2-3
v_call: TRBV6-2/TRBV6-3

cdr3_aa: CASRAGNSPLHF
cdr3_nt: TGTGCCAGCAGAGCAGGGAATTCACCCCTCCACTTT
d_call: -
clone_size: few
j_call: TRBJ1-6
v_call: TRBV12-3/TRBV12-4

cdr3_aa: CASSLSGSPLHF
cdr3_nt: TGTGCCAGCTCCTTATCTGGTTCACCCCTCCACTTT
d_call: -
clone_size: -
j_call: TRBJ1-6
v_call: TRBV28

cdr3_aa: CASSLWEGETQYF
cdr3_nt: TGTGCCAGCAGCTTATGGGAAGGGGAGACCCAGTACTTC
d_call: -
clone_size: many
j_call: TRBJ2-5
v_call: TRBV11-1

cdr3_aa: CASSLSYQYEQYF
cdr3_nt: TGTGCCAGCAGCTTATCGTACCAATACGAGCAGTACTTC
d_call: -
clone_size: many
j_call: TRBJ2-7
v_call: TRBV11-2

cdr3_aa: CDSIFALAEAQETQYF
cdr3_nt: TGTGACAGCATCTTCGCCCTAGCGGAAGCCCAAGAGACCCAGTACTTC
d_call: TRBD2
clone_size: -
j_call: TRBJ2-5
v_call: TRBV6-1

cdr3_aa: CASSQGKSPGWTQYF
cdr3_nt: TGTGCCAGCAGCCAAGGGAAGAGCCCAGGTTGGACCCAGTACTTC
d_call: -
clone_size: -
j_call: TRBJ2-5
v_call: TRBV7-9

cdr3_aa: CASSRTGDSGANLLTF
cdr3_nt: TGTGCCAGCAGCCGAACAGGGGACTCTGGGGCCAACCTCCTGACTTTC
d_call: -
clone_size: -
j_call: TRBJ2-6
v_call: TRBV11-1

cdr3_aa: CASSQDYPETYEQYF
cdr3_nt: TGCGCCAGCAGCCAAGATTACCCTGAAACCTACGAGCAGTACTTC
d_call: -
clone_size: -
j_call: TRBJ2-7
v_call: TRBV4-1

cdr3_aa: CASGLAGVGETQYF
cdr3_nt: TGCGCCAGCGGCTTAGCGGGGGTCGGAGAGACCCAGTACTTC
d_call: TRBD2
clone_size: -
j_call: TRBJ2-5
v_call: TRBV11-2

cdr3_aa: CASSQRRGTNLWNTEAFF
cdr3_nt: TGTGCCAGCAGCCAACGTAGAGGAACAAACCTGTGGAACACTGAAGCTTTCTTT
d_call: -
clone_size: -
j_call: TRBJ1-1
v_call: TRBV14

cdr3_aa: CSVVGTGELFF
cdr3_nt: TGCAGCGTTGTCGGAACCGGGGAGCTGTTTTTT
d_call: -
clone_size: many
j_call: TRBJ2-2
v_call: TRBV29-1

cdr3_aa: CASSLQGIITYEQYF
cdr3_nt: TGTGCCAGCAGCTTGCAGGGGATTATAACCTACGAGCAGTACTTC
d_call: -
clone_size: -
j_call: TRBJ2-7
v_call: TRBV5-4

cdr3_aa: CASTRVTEAFF
cdr3_nt: TGTGCCAGCACGCGGGTGACTGAAGCTTTCTTT
d_call: -
clone_size: many
j_call: TRBJ1-1
v_call: TRBV12-3/TRBV12-4

cdr3_aa: CASSWGQINNQPQHF
cdr3_nt: TGTGCCAGCAGCTGGGGACAGATTAACAATCAGCCCCAGCATTTT
d_call: TRBD1
clone_size: -
j_call: TRBJ1-5
v_call: TRBV5-5

cdr3_aa: CASTHTQGLAGVEQFF
cdr3_nt: TGTGCCAGCACCCACACTCAGGGACTAGCGGGAGTTGAGCAGTTCTTC
d_call: TRBD2
clone_size: many
j_call: TRBJ2-1
v_call: TRBV11-2

cdr3_aa: CSVQDRVLPDTQYF
cdr3_nt: TGCAGCGTCCAGGACAGGGTACTCCCGGATACGCAGTATTTT
d_call: TRBD1
clone_size: many
j_call: TRBJ2-3
v_call: TRBV29-1

cdr3_aa: CASSLRRLAGTDTQYF
cdr3_nt: TGTGCCAGCAGCTTGAGGAGACTAGCGGGCACAGATACGCAGTATTTT
d_call: TRBD2
clone_size: -
j_call: TRBJ2-3
v_call: TRBV5-4

cdr3_aa: CASSGTSGNDEQSF
cdr3_nt: TGTGCCAGCAGTGGGACTAGCGGGAACGATGAGCAGTCCTTC
d_call: TRBD2
clone_size: -
j_call: TRBJ2-1
v_call: TRBV6-6

cdr3_aa: CASSFNGPGTQYF
cdr3_nt: TGTGCCAGCAGCTTTAACGGGCCAGGTACGCAGTATTTT
d_call: -
clone_size: -
j_call: TRBJ2-3
v_call: TRBV13

cdr3_aa: CASSDGTRVGEQFF
cdr3_nt: TGTGCCAGCAGCGATGGGACACGGGTAGGGGAGCAGTTCTTC
d_call: -
clone_size: -
j_call: TRBJ2-1
v_call: TRBV28

cdr3_aa: CASSSGGTADTQYF
cdr3_nt: TGTGCCAGCAGCTCAGGGGGCACGGCAGATACGCAGTATTTT
d_call: TRBD1
clone_size: many
j_call: TRBJ2-3
v_call: TRBV11-1

cdr3_aa: CATAGQNSPLHF
cdr3_nt: TGTGCCACGGCAGGCCAGAATTCACCCCTCCACTTT
d_call: -
clone_size: few
j_call: TRBJ1-6
v_call: TRBV13

cdr3_aa: CANSPPGQETQYF
cdr3_nt: TGTGCCAACAGCCCTCCAGGGCAAGAGACCCAGTACTTC
d_call: -
clone_size: -
j_call: TRBJ2-5
v_call: TRBV10-2

cdr3_aa: CASSPDSGGTDTQYF
cdr3_nt: TGTGCCAGCAGCCCCGATAGCGGGGGCACAGATACGCAGTATTTT
d_call: TRBD2
clone_size: -
j_call: TRBJ2-3
v_call: TRBV7-3

cdr3_aa: CASSLEVGADTQYF
cdr3_nt: TGCGCCAGCAGCTTGGAGGTAGGGGCAGATACGCAGTATTTT
d_call: -
clone_size: -
j_call: TRBJ2-3
v_call: TRBV5-1

cdr3_aa: CASSVNVAGLTKNIQYF
cdr3_nt: TGTGCCAGCAGCGTCAACGTTGCTGGTCTAACCAAAAACATTCAGTACTTC
d_call: -
clone_size: -
j_call: TRBJ2-4
v_call: TRBV13

cdr3_aa: CASRQREASTDTQYF
cdr3_nt: TGTGCCAGCCGTCAGCGGGAGGCTAGCACAGATACGCAGTATTTT
d_call: TRBD2
clone_size: -
j_call: TRBJ2-3
v_call: TRBV6-2/TRBV6-3

cdr3_aa: CASNPGSNAPRRADTQYF
cdr3_nt: TGCGCCAGCAACCCGGGGTCAAACGCCCCAAGACGAGCAGATACGCAGTATTTT
d_call: -
clone_size: once
j_call: TRBJ2-3
v_call: TRBV5-1

cdr3_aa: CASSQYQDQPQHF
cdr3_nt: TGTGCCAGCAGCCAATATCAGGATCAGCCCCAGCATTTT
d_call: -
clone_size: many
j_call: TRBJ1-5
v_call: TRBV14

cdr3_aa: CVSSLTNTGELFF
cdr3_nt: TGTGTCAGCAGCCTCACTAACACCGGGGAGCTGTTTTTT
d_call: -
clone_size: -
j_call: TRBJ2-2
v_call: TRBV11-2

cdr3_aa: CASSYAGEAFF
cdr3_nt: TGTGCCAGCAGTTACGCAGGAGAAGCTTTCTTT
d_call: -
clone_size: few
j_call: TRBJ1-1
v_call: TRBV6-5